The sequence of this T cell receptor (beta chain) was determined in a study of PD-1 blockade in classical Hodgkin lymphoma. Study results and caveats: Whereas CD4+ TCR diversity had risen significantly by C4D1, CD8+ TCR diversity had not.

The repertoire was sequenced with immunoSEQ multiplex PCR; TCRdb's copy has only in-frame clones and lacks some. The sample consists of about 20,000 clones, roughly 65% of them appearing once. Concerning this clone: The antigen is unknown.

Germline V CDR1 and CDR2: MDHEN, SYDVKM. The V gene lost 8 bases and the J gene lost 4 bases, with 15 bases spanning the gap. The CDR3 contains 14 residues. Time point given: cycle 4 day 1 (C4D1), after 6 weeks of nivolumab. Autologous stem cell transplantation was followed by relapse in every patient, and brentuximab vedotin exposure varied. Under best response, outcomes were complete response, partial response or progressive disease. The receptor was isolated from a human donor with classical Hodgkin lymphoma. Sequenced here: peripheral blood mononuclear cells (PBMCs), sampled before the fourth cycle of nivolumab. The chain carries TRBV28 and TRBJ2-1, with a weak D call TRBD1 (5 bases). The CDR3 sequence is CASGPLGAYNEQFF. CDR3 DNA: TGTGCCAGCGGTCCCTTAGGGGCTTACAATGAGCAGTTCTTC.